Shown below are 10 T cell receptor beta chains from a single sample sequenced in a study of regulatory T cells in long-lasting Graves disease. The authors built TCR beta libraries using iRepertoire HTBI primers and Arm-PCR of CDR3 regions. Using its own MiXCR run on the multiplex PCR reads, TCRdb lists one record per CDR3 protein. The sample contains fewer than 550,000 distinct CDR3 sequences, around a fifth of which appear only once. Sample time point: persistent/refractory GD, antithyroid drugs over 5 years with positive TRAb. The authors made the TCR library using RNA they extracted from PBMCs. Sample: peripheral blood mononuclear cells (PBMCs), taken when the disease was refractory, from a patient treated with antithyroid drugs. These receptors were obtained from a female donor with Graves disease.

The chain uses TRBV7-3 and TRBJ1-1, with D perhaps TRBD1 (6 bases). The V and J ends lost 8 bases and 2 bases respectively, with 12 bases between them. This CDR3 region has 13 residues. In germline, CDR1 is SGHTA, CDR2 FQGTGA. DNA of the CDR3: TGTGCCAGCGGGTTGACAGGTAACACTGAAGCTTTCTTT. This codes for CASGLTGNTEAFF.

The CDR3 DNA reads as TGCAGTGCTAGAGATTTTCAGGGAACTGAAAAACTGTTTTTT. Its translation: CSARDFQGTEKLFF. The chain carries TRBV20-1 and TRBJ1-4; D may be TRBD1 (5 bases). The germline gives CDR1 DFQATT, CDR2 SNEGSKA (reference sequence). CDR3 length: 14 residues. The V gene lost 0 bases and the J gene lost 7 bases, with 12 bases spanning the gap.

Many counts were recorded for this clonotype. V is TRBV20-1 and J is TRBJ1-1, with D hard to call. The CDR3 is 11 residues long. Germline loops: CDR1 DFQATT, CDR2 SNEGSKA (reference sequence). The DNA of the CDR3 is TGCAACGGGCCCTTGGACACTGAAGCTTTCTTT. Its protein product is CNGPLDTEAFF.

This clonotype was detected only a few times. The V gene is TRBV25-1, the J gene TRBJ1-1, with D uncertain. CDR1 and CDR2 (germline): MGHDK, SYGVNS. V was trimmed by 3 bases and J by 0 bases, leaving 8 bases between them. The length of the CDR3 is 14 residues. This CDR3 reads CASSDKGLNTEAFF. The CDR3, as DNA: TGTGCCAGCAGTGACAAGGGCCTGAACACTGAAGCTTTCTTT.

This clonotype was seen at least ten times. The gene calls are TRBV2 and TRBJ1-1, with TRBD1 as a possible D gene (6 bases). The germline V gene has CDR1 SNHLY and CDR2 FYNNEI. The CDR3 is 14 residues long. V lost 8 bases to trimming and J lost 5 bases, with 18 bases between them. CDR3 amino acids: CASDLTGFGTEAFF. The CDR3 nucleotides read TGTGCCAGCGACCTTACAGGGTTTGGGACTGAAGCTTTCTTT.

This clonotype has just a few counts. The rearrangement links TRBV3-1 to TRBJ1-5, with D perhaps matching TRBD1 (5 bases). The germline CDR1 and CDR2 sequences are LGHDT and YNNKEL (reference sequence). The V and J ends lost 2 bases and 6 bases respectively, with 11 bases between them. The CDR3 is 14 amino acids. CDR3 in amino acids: CASSQRQSGQPQHF. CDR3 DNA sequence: TGTGCCAGCAGCCAAAGACAGTCTGGTCAGCCCCAGCATTTT.

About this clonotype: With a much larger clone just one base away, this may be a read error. The CDR3 reads CASRGANTGELLF. CDR3 sequence (DNA): TGTGCCAGCAGAGGAGCGAACACCGGGGAGCTGCTTTTT. The chain carries TRBV6-1 and TRBJ2-2; a possible D gene is TRBD2 (5 bases). There are 13 residues in the CDR3. The germline V gene encodes CDR1 MNHNS and CDR2 SASEGT.

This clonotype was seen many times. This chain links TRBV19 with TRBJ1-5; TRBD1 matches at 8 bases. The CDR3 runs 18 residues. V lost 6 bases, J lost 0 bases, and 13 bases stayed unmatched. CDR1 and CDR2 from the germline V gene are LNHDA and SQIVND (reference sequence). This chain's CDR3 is CASRPRGQETDSNQPQHF. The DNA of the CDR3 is TGTGCCAGTAGACCAAGGGGACAGGAGACCGATAGCAATCAGCCCCAGCATTTT.

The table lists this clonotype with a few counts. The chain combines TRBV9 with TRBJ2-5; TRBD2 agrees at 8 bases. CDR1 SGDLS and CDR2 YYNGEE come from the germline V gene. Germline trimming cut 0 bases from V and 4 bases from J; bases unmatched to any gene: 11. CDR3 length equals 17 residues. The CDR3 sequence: CASSVVPSGSRRETQYF. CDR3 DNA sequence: TGTGCCAGCAGCGTAGTCCCAAGCGGGAGTAGGAGAGAGACCCAGTACTTC.

The chain's CDR3 is CASSQTGLAGYTDTQYF. In nucleotides, the CDR3 is TGTGCCAGCAGCCAAACGGGACTAGCGGGGTACACAGATACGCAGTATTTT. The chain couples TRBV14 to TRBJ2-3; TRBD2 matches at 13 bases. From germline, CDR1 is SGHDN and CDR2 FVKESK. The CDR3 loop spans 17 amino acids. The V segment lost 2 bases and the J segment 2 bases; nucleotides outside the gene matches: 4.